A selection of T cell receptor beta chains follows, all from one sample in a study of T cells after posttransplantation cyclophosphamide. The assay was immunoSEQ multiplex PCR, and TCRdb's table has in-frame clones only and misses some. This sample comprises some 35,000 clones, none seen once only. The sample consisted of PBMCs. Every receptor here comes from a man between 25 and 39 years old in good health and a related stem cell transplant donor. The conserved cysteine and the conserved F or W are not part of the CDR3 here. Clone size is shown for a subset of rows, as once, few, many or a class of expanded clone.

j_call: TRBJ2-1
clone_size: many
v_call: TRBV28
cdr3_aa: ASSAPSGGANEQF

j_call: TRBJ2-2
clone_size: many
v_call: TRBV18
cdr3_aa: ASSPRTANTGELF

j_call: TRBJ1-4
clone_size: few
v_call: TRBV25-1
cdr3_aa: ASSARGQENEKLF

j_call: TRBJ2-1
clone_size: many
v_call: TRBV6-2/TRBV6-3
cdr3_aa: ASSLLFSQGSNEQF

j_call: TRBJ2-7
clone_size: many
v_call: TRBV14
cdr3_aa: ASSQGTGVYEQY

j_call: TRBJ1-5
clone_size: many
v_call: TRBV19
cdr3_aa: ASGLGRVNQPQH

j_call: TRBJ2-2
clone_size: many
v_call: TRBV12-3/TRBV12-4
cdr3_aa: ASRPIQVSGELF

j_call: TRBJ1-2
clone_size: many
v_call: TRBV2
cdr3_aa: ASSVGVNYGYT

j_call: TRBJ2-7
clone_size: -
v_call: TRBV13
cdr3_aa: ASSRRDREAYEQY

j_call: TRBJ1-6
clone_size: many
v_call: TRBV19
cdr3_aa: ASAVLGQGDSPLH

j_call: TRBJ2-7
clone_size: many
v_call: TRBV7-8
cdr3_aa: ASSSRQTGAEQY

j_call: TRBJ2-7
clone_size: many
v_call: TRBV19
cdr3_aa: ASSLDRERYYEQY

j_call: TRBJ1-2
clone_size: many
v_call: TRBV10-3
cdr3_aa: AISDSLGLRGYT

j_call: TRBJ1-1
clone_size: many
v_call: TRBV28
cdr3_aa: ASTLGGSSTAAF

j_call: TRBJ1-4
clone_size: many
v_call: TRBV28
cdr3_aa: ASSFRGARGREKLF

j_call: TRBJ2-2
clone_size: many
v_call: TRBV28
cdr3_aa: ASSSVRGGNTGELF

j_call: TRBJ1-2
clone_size: many
v_call: TRBV5-6
cdr3_aa: ASSLGGQTANYGYT

j_call: TRBJ2-1
clone_size: many
v_call: TRBV6-1
cdr3_aa: ASTTRGERGNEQF

j_call: TRBJ1-2
clone_size: -
v_call: TRBV11-1
cdr3_aa: ASSSTGWTYGYT

j_call: TRBJ2-5
clone_size: few
v_call: TRBV12-3/TRBV12-4
cdr3_aa: ASSRLETQY

j_call: TRBJ2-7
clone_size: many
v_call: TRBV19
cdr3_aa: ASKGDRFQNEQY

j_call: TRBJ2-1
clone_size: many
v_call: TRBV6-1
cdr3_aa: ASTVQGSYNEQF

j_call: TRBJ2-5
clone_size: -
v_call: TRBV10-2
cdr3_aa: ASSGGETQY

j_call: TRBJ2-5
clone_size: few
v_call: TRBV5-1
cdr3_aa: ASSADLGQLETQY